Sequencing of this T cell receptor (beta chain) was carried out in a study of cytomegalovirus exposure and HLA in healthy donors (TCRdb year 2017). With respect to the entire study: An earlier analysis of several hundred of the donors reported 276 Gb of sequence data and some 110 million unique TCR beta sequences obtained from about 180 million T cells. Rather than drawing on any new phenotypic data, the later analysis identified candidate immune exposures from TCR beta sequences and the way those sequences occurred across donors. In an earlier analysis of over 550 of the donors, high-throughput TCR beta sequencing was used to judge whether each TCR beta V gene segment behaved as functional or pseudogenic. Donor age, sex, ethnicity and CMV serostatus were collected together with the repertoire data. To predict cytomegalovirus infection status, the study brought together high-throughput TCR immunosequencing, statistical association of individual TCRs with disease status, and machine learning. Genome-wide SNP genotypes for about three fifths of the 666 donors were used in a later genetic analysis, which treated that subset as a discovery cohort. To study patterns of TCR occurrence, a later analysis re-analyzed previously published TCR beta repertoires from 666 donors and added high-resolution HLA genotyping. An early release that covered some 630 HLA-typed donors contained around 300 gigabases of sequencing data and tens of millions of unique TCR sequences. Class I and class II HLA loci were covered by the typing at four-digit resolution. All discovery cohort repertoires had been generated using a single sequencing platform. Of the approximately 370 genotyped donors, 70% to 90% were placed in the genetic ancestry cluster associated with self-reported Caucasian donors. Across 300 to 400 genotyped donors of the cohort, an average of 235,054 unique TCR beta nucleotide sequences per donor were sequenced, and 15% to 20% of those sequences were non-productive. The study used immunosequencing to profile the T cell repertoires of around 600 subjects and linked those repertoires to cytomegalovirus serostatus. The aim of the study was to test whether cataloging public T cell receptors could identify signatures of past pathogen exposure. Roughly 5 DR-DQ haplotypes were handled as single units for association and clustering, since linkage in the cohort was strong. In addition to the first cohort of 666 subjects, a separate validation cohort of 120 different subjects was used. The number of typed donors differed by locus: about 629-630 for A, B, C, DRB1 and DQB1; approximately 540 for DQA1; about 600 for DPA1; and some 430 for DPB1. Study-level results and caveats: Only TCR beta chains were sequenced in this cohort, and the absence of alpha or paired-chain data limited detectable features. Because counts were too low, seventeen rarely observed V segments, including chromosome 9 orphons, were left out of the earlier analysis of a few hundred of the donors. A later genetic analysis associated a missense DCLRE1C variant with V-gene and J-gene trimming of TCR beta chains, and an independent cohort replicated the association. A further reported finding was that TCR beta sequences accurately predicted the HLA-A and HLA-B alleles for most subjects in the first cohort. When HLA alleles, especially DR and DQ, strongly co-occurred, attributing TCR associations to individual alleles was difficult. In an earlier analysis of more than 450 of the donors, most TCR beta V segments were observed in productive rearrangements about 87% or about 30% of the time, broadly matching IMGT annotations. A few of the identified cytomegalovirus-associated TCR beta chains were confirmed in vitro to be specific for cytomegalovirus antigens. The only immune exposure information available for the cohort was CMV serostatus. In a later analysis, around 17,000 TCR beta sequences were associated with specific HLA alleles at a false discovery rate of 0.05. According to the authors, the approach could potentially be generalized to other disease states and immunological phenotypes. Correlated functional status among segregating V segments might reflect linkage disequilibrium, but an unknown experimental factor could not be ruled out. Several of the top co-occurrence clusters appeared to be linked to parvovirus B19, influenza, CMV and Epstein-Barr virus, according to a later analysis. Most TCR sequences were observed very rarely across donors, whereas some public TCRs were present in many individuals. Some IMGT-functional V segments, including TRBV6-2 and TRBV6-3, could not be distinguished by the 87-base-pair reads and were therefore excluded. Most CMV-associated TCR beta chains appeared to be HLA-restricted in a later analysis, and the HLA associations seemed to be driven largely by CMV exposure. A later analysis found that HLA-associated TCR beta chains were more clonally expanded and had lower generation probabilities than equally common non-associated chains. Cytomegalovirus status was reported to be diagnosed by the classifier with high specificity and sensitivity in both the original and validation cohorts. According to a later genetic analysis, donors in an Asian-associated ancestry cluster had fewer N-insertions in productive TCRs than the approximately 690-donor mean. The presence/absence analyses assumed that sequencing depth was roughly uniform across donors, and that assumption may not be true. The study listed 164 TCR beta chains as associated with cytomegalovirus. A group of highly shared sequence variants was considered likely to be a technical artifact of the sequencing pipeline. According to a later analysis, TCR association rates differed among HLA loci, with DRB1 alleles showing the most associated TCRs and HLA-C alleles showing the fewest. Because HLA typing was missing for some donors at each locus, association tests included only the typed subset.

Spanning cysteine to phenylalanine, the CDR3 consists of 17 amino acids. This entry keeps only the CDR3 DNA: 51 bases, framed from base 1. V trim: 6 bases; J trim: 4 bases; unmatched bases: 15. The germline V gene gives CDR1 as KGHSH and CDR2 as LQKENI. The cohort comprised several hundred healthy bone marrow donors. Cohort members were all nominally healthy when sampled, although unrecorded immune exposures were likely present. The donor tested CMV seropositive, placing the donor among the approximately 290 seropositive members of the cohort. A peripheral blood sample was collected from each donor, and TCR beta sequencing was performed on peripheral blood mononuclear cells. Genomic DNA extraction from the blood cell samples was performed with the Qiagen DNeasy Blood Extraction Kit. Libraries were built with the immunoSEQ multiplex PCR assay. For the multiplex PCR, a mixture combining 60 forward primers for TCR Vbeta segments and 13 reverse primers for TCR Jbeta segments was used. Amplification of the CDR3 region of rearranged TCR beta genes was performed with a multiplex PCR assay on genomic DNA. On the Illumina HiSeq System, the amplified TCR beta libraries were sequenced as 87-base-pair reads. The original methods were these. In a later analysis, around 80 million unique TCR beta chains were counted across the roughly 610 repertoires, and approximately 11 million of these chains were shared by at least two donors. A nearest-neighbor algorithm error-corrected the raw reads and collapsed the reads into unique sequences, merging closely related sequences to remove PCR and sequencing errors. Alignment of CDR3 sequences to IMGT reference sequences was used to assign V, D and J gene segments. Each retained sequence needed at least a six-nucleotide match to both a V gene segment and a J gene segment. Rearrangements were classified as productive when the CDR3 lacked stop codons and remained in frame with V and J, and all other rearrangements were classified as non-productive. CDR3 was defined according to IMGT convention as the region running from the second conserved V-encoded cysteine to the conserved J-encoded phenylalanine. Sequences without an unambiguous match to a single V gene segment were excluded from the earlier analysis of 450 to 650 of the donors. In an earlier analysis of several hundred of the donors, V segments were called functional above 56.7% productive rearrangements and were called segregating when the between-donor standard deviation exceeded 5%. A statistical classification framework was built for diagnosing cytomegalovirus status from the catalog of TCR beta chain sequences. In a later analysis, V and J genes were assigned by comparing TCR nucleotide sequences against IMGT/GENE-DB human TR gene sequences. Using the TCRdist pipeline, a later analysis assigned CDR3 sequences along with most-parsimonious VDJ recombination scenarios. In a later analysis, each TCR beta chain was defined by its CDR3 amino acid sequence together with its V-gene family, and reads lacking a unique V-gene family were excluded. To address suspected cross-contamination and a sequencing artifact, a later analysis removed approximately 600 highly shared, low-generation-probability nucleotide sequences. For each public chain, a later analysis derived a clonal expansion index from normalized ranks of inferred template counts within each repertoire. In a later analysis, generation probabilities were computed using a VDJ recombination model fitted to out-of-frame rearrangements, and the results were checked against IGoR. In a later analysis, hypergeometric tests were used to score TCR-TCR, TCR-HLA and TCR-CMV co-occurrence, with a repertoire-size bias correction applied to TCR pairs. In a later analysis, false discovery rates were estimated by permuting HLA or CMV assignments 20 times. In a later analysis, co-occurring TCRs were grouped using DBSCAN, with TCRdist sequence similarity added in when clustering inside HLA-allele-positive subsets. Repertoires with fewer than 30,000 or more than 120,000 public chains, plus five repertoires with anomalous nucleotide sharing, were excluded from co-occurrence clustering. The table comes from immuneACCESS by way of TCRdb, which keeps in-frame sequences with V and J called. Part of the clones is missing from these tables; in studies checked, under half for an unresolved V gene and the rest for unknown reasons. V, J and clone size are taken as reported in that table, and D and trimming were inferred from the DNA itself. Within this sample are about 180,000 clones, with around 84% of them counted one time only. The ten largest clones add up to around 1.2% of the sample.

To note about this clone: Its antigen is not yet known. Base qualities were left out, and no much larger clone turns up one base away.

Sequencing was performed on PBMCs. The chain joins TRBV18 to TRBJ1-1; a stretch of 9 junction bases matches TRBD1. The sequence came from a girl aged 2 to 10 in good health and CMV-seropositive. The DNA is TGTGCCAGCTCTCCTAGGGGGGACAGGGAACAGACCACTGAAGCTTTCTTT. This yields the protein CASSPRGDREQTTEAFF.